These 6 T cell receptor beta chains originate from one sample sequenced in a study. TCRdb used MiXCR to reprocess the 5' RACE reads, holding one entry per CDR3 protein. The data contain some 64,000 distinct CDR3 sequences, under 25% of them singletons. Sequenced sample: memory CD4+ T cells sorted from a lymph node. The subset denotes: memory CD4+ T cells, CD4+CD45RO+CD25-. These receptors all come from a female donor with breast cancer.

This clonotype was observed a few times. The chain couples TRBV7-2 to TRBJ2-2; unclear D gene. The CDR3 runs 15 residues. V gave up 5 bases and J gave up 7 bases, with 17 bases separating them. Germline assignment: CDR1 SGHTA and CDR2 FQGNSA. CDR3 nucleotides: TGTGCCAGCAGCCTGGATGGTCTCCGAGACGGGGAGCTGTTTTTT. As protein: CASSLDGLRDGELFF.

This clonotype has just one count. The chain combines TRBV6-6 with TRBJ2-7, with D possibly matching TRBD1 (6 bases). Looked up from germline, CDR1 is MNHNY and CDR2 is SVGAGI (reference sequence). The CDR3 sequence is 12 residues long. The V end was cut by 8 bases, the J end by 4 bases, with 12 bases between. Here the CDR3 DNA reads TGTGCCAGCTCGGACAGCCTATACGAGCAGTACTTC. It is translated as CASSDSLYEQYF.

V gene TRBV10-3 combines with J gene TRBJ1-1, with D possibly matching TRBD1 (5 bases). CDR3 length equals 16 residues. Per the germline V gene, CDR1 is ENHRY and CDR2 is SYGVKD. Trimming left V 3 bases short and J 8 bases short, with 22 bases between. This CDR3 is CAISDQGGSRSLEAFF. The CDR3 DNA reads TGTGCCATCAGTGATCAGGGAGGTAGTCGAAGCCTCGAAGCTTTCTTT.

The CDR3, as DNA: TGTGCCAGCAGCCCAGGTGGGACATCTAACTATGGCTACACCTTC. Protein product: CASSPGGTSNYGYTF. The gene calls are TRBV7-2 and TRBJ1-2, with D tentatively TRBD1 (6 bases). Germline assignment: CDR1 SGHTA and CDR2 FQGNSA. This CDR3 has 15 amino acids. V was trimmed by 5 bases and J by 0 bases, leaving 13 bases between them.

This clonotype has ten or more counts. The chain uses TRBV24-1 and TRBJ2-7; D possibly corresponds to TRBD1 (5 bases). This CDR3 spans 13 amino acids. The V end lost 5 bases, the J end lost 5 bases, and 12 bases lay between the germline ends. The germline V gene encodes CDR1 KGHDR and CDR2 SFDVKD. The CDR3 coding sequence is TGTGCCACCAGTGCGCAGGGATACGACGAGCAGTACTTC. Protein: CATSAQGYDEQYF.

V usage is TRBV12-3 or TRBV12-4 and J usage is TRBJ1-3; D is unclear. V shed 6 bases and J shed 0 bases, with 9 bases lying between them. The CDR3 has 14 amino acids. CDR3 loop: CASSQRSSGNTIYF. CDR3 sequence (DNA): TGTGCCAGCAGCCAGCGTAGCTCTGGAAACACCATATATTTT.